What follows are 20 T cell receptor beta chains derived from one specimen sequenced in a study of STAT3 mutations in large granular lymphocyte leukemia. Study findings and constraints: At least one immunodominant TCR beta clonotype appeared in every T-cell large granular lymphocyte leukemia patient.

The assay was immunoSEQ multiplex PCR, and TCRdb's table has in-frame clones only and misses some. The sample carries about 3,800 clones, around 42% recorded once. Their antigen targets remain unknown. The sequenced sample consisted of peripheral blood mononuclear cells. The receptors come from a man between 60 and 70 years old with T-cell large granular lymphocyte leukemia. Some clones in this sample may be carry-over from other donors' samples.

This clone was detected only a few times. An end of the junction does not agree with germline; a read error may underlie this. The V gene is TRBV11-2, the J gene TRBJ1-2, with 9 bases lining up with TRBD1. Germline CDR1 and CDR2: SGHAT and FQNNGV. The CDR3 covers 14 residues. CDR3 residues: CASSLDRDRDGYNF. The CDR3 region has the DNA TGTGCCAGCAGCTTAGATCGGGACAGGGATGGCTACAACTTC. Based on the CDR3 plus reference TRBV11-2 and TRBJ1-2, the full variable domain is EAGVAQSPRYKIIEKRQSVAFWCNPISGHATLYWYQQILGQGPKLLIQFQNNGVVDDSQLPKDRFSAERLKGVDSTLKIQPAKLEDSAVYLCASSLDRDRDGYNFGSGTRLTVV.

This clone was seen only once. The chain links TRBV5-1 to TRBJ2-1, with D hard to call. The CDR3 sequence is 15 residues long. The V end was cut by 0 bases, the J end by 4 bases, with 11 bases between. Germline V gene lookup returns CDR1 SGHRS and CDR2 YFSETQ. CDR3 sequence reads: CASSLEKPLYNEQFF. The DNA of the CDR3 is TGCGCCAGCAGCTTGGAGAAGCCGTTATACAATGAGCAGTTCTTC. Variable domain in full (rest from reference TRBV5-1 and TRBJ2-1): KAGVTQTPRYLIKTRGQQVTLSCSPISGHRSVSWYQQTPGQGLQFLFEYFSETQRNKGNFPGRFSGRQFSNSRSEMNVSTLELGDSALYLCASSLEKPLYNEQFFGPGTRLTVL.

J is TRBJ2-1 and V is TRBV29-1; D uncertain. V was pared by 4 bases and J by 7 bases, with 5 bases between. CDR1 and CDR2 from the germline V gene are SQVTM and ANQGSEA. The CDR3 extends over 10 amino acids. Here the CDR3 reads CSVGVNEQFF. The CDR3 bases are TGCAGCGTTGGTGTAAATGAGCAGTTCTTC.

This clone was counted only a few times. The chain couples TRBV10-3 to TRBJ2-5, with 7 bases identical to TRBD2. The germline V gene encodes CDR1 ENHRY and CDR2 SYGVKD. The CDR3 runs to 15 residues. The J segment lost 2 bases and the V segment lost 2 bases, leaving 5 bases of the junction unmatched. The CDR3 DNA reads TGTGCCATCAGTGAGATCTGGGGAGGGCAAGAGACCCAGTACTTC. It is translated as CAISEIWGGQETQYF.

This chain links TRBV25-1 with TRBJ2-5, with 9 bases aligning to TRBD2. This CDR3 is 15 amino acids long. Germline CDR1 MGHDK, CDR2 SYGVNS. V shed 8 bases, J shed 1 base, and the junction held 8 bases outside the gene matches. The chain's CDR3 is CASAPTSGRQETQYF. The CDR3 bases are TGTGCCAGCGCCCCGACTAGCGGTCGCCAAGAGACCCAGTACTTC.

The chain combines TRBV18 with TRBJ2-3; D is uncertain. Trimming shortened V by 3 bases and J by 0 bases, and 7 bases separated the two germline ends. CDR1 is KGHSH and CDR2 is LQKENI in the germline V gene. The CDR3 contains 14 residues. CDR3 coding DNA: TGTGCCAGCTCACCTGAGGTGAGCACAGATACGCAGTATTTT. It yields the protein CASSPEVSTDTQYF.

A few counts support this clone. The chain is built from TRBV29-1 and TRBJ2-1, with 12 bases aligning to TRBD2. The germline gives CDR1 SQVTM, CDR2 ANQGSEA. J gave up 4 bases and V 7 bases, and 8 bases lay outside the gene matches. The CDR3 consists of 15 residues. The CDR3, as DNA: TGCAGCGCCAAAAAGACTAGCGGGGGATACAATGAGCAGTTCTTC. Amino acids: CSAKKTSGGYNEQFF.

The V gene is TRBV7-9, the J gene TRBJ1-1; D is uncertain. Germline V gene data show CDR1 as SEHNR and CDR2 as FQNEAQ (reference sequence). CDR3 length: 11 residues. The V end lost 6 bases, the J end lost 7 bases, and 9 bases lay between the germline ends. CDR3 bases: TGTGCCAGCAGTCAGAGCCTTGAAGCTTTCTTT. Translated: CASSQSLEAFF. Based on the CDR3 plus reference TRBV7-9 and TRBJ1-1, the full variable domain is DTGVSQNPRHKITKRGQNVTFRCDPISEHNRLYWYRQTLGQGPEFLTYFQNEAQLEKSRLLSDRFSAERPKGSFSTLEIQRTEQGDSAMYLCASSQSLEAFFGQGTRLTVV.

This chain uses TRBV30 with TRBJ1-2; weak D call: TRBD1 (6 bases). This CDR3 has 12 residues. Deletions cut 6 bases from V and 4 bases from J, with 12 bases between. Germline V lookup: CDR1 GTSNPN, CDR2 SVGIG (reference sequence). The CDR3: CACHQGTYGYTF. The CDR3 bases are TGTGCCTGCCATCAGGGGACCTATGGCTACACCTTC.

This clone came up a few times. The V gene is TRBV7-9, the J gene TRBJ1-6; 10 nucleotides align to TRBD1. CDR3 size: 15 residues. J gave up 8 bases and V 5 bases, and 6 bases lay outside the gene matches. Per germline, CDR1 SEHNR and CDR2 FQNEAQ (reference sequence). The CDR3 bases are TGTGCCAGCAGCGATACCGGGACAGGGGATTCACCCCTCCACTTT. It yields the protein CASSDTGTGDSPLHF.

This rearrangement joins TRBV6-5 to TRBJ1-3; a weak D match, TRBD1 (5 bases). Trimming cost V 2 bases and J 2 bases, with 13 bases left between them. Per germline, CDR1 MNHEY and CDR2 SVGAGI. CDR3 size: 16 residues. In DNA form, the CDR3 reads TGTGCCAGCAGTTACACCACAGGAGTAACTGGAAACACCATATATTTT. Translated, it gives CASSYTTGVTGNTIYF.

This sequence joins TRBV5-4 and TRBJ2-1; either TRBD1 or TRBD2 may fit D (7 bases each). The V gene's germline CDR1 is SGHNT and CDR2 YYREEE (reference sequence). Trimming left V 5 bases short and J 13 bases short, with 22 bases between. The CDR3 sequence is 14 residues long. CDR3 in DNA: TGTGCCAGCAGTCAGGGGGTTTTACCGGGACTACAGTTCTTC. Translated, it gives CASSQGVLPGLQFF.

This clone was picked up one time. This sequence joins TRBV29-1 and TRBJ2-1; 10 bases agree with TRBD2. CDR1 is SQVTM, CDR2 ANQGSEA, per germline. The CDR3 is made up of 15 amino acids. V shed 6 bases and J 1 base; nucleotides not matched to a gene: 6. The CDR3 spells CSVRLAGLSYNEQFF. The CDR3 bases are TGCAGCGTAAGACTAGCGGGTTTATCCTACAATGAGCAGTTCTTC.

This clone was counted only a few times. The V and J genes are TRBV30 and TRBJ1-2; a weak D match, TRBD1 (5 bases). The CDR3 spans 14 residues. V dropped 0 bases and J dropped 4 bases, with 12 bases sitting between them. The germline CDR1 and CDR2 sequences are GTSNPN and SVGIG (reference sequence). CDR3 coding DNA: TGTGCCTGGAGTGTAAGGTGGGGCCTCTATGGCTACACCTTC. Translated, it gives CAWSVRWGLYGYTF.

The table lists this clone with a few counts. Here the CDR3 reads CASSSGGAVGELFF. CDR3 nucleotide sequence: TGTGCCAGCAGTAGCGGGGGGGCCGTCGGGGAGCTGTTTTTT. The V and J genes are TRBV7-8 and TRBJ2-2, with 11 positions matching TRBD2. The germline CDR1 and CDR2 sequences are SGHVS and FQNEAQ. The junction had 4 bases not matched to a gene; V was cut back by 6 bases and J by 7 bases. This CDR3 region has 14 residues.

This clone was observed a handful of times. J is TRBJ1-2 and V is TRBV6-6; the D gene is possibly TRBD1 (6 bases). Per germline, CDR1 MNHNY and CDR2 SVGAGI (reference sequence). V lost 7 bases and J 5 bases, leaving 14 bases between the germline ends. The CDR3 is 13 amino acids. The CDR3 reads CASTDSTGYGYTF. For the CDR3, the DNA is TGTGCCAGCACCGATTCGACAGGTTATGGCTACACCTTC.

The CDR3 protein is CASSSGLAGRHEQFF. CDR3 nucleotide sequence: TGTGCCAGCAGCTCCGGACTAGCGGGACGACATGAGCAGTTCTTC. The V call is TRBV7-9, the J call TRBJ2-1; TRBD2 agrees at 12 bases. The CDR3 extends over 15 amino acids. Unmatched junction bases numbered 6, after V lost 4 bases and J lost 8 bases. CDR1 is SEHNR, CDR2 FQNEAQ, per germline (reference sequence). The whole variable domain, remainder taken from reference TRBV7-9 and TRBJ2-1, is DTGVSQNPRHKITKRGQNVTFRCDPISEHNRLYWYRQTLGQGPEFLTYFQNEAQLEKSRLLSDRFSAERPKGSFSTLEIQRTEQGDSAMYLCASSSGLAGRHEQFFGPGTRLTVL.

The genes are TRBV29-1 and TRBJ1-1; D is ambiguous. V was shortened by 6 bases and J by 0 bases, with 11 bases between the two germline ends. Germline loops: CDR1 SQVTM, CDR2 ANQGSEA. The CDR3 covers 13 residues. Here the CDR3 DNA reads TGCAGCGTAAGGTGGGAAATGAACACTGAAGCTTTCTTT. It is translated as CSVRWEMNTEAFF.

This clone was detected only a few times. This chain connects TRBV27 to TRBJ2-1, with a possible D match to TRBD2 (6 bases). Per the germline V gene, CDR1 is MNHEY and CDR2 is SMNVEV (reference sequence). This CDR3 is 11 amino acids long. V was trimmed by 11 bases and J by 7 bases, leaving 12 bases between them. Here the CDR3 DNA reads TGTGCCGCCTCGGAGGGGAATGAGCAGTTCTTC. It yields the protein CAASEGNEQFF.

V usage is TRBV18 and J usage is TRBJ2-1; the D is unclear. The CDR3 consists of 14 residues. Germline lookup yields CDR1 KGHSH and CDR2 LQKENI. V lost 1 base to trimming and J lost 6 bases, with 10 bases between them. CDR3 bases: TGTGCCAGCTCACCACGGGAAAGGAGCAATGAGCAGTTCTTC. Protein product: CASSPRERSNEQFF.